The clone carrying this TCR beta chain was picked up one time. The data were obtained in a study of shared clonotypes between healthy human individuals. The CDR3 contains 15 residues. CDR1 is MDHEN and CDR2 is SYDVKM in the germline V gene. After removal of 5 bases from V and 4 bases from J, the junction contained 5 bases not matched to a gene. The assay was immunoSEQ multiplex PCR, and TCRdb's table has in-frame clones only and misses some. The sample yields approximately 330,000 clones, over 70% seen once. Sequences were obtained from memory CD4+ T cells sorted from blood. Sample subset: CD45RA-negative fraction. The receptor's source is a man aged 25 to 40 in good health. The chain employs TRBV28 and TRBJ2-6; 7 positions agree with TRBD1. The CDR3 loop reads CASSQTGSGANVLTF. The CDR3 nucleotides read TGTGCCAGCAGTCAGACAGGGAGCGGGGCCAACGTCCTGACTTTC.